This TCR beta chain appears in the sequencing data of a study of sequential checkpoint blockade in melanoma (dated by TCRdb to the late 2010s). About the investigation overall: In a 1:1 randomization, patients received either first-line nivolumab then ipilimumab (arm A) or ipilimumab then nivolumab (arm B). Maintenance nivolumab came after each of the two trial sequences. Here is what the overall study found, with its caveats: Validation of the response-prediction model combining TCR metrics and mutation burden is needed in larger, independent patient cohorts.

As for this clone: Its antigen specificity is not known. Base qualities were left out, and no much larger clone turns up one base away.

Interpreted using the paper, the treatment or condition label stands for: randomized to nivolumab then ipilimumab (arm A) or the reverse (arm B). Prior DNA-damaging chemotherapy had not been received by any trial patient. Thawed PBMCs were sorted on a FACS Aria II flow cytometer to isolate live CD3+CD8+ cells negative for CD19 and CD56. CheckMate 064, a randomized, open-label phase II trial of sequential checkpoint blockade, was the source of the samples, all of which came from patients with melanoma. Peripheral blood mononuclear cells were collected by leukapheresis, purified with Ficoll-Paque, and frozen in human serum with 10% DMSO. Immediately after sorting, the purity of the sorted blood CD3+CD8+ cells was confirmed to be >95%, and DNA was then extracted. TCRbeta CDR3 regions were immunosequenced from genomic DNA with the immunoSEQ Assay. Genomic DNA was amplified by bias-controlled multiplex PCR before high-throughput sequencing. In the paper's pipeline: To quantify the absolute abundance of each unique TCRbeta CDR3 region, the sequences were collapsed and filtered. Clonality, defined as 1 minus Pielou's evenness, was calculated using only productive rearrangements. Clones with significantly greater frequencies in on-treatment versus baseline samples were identified using a previously published method. The table was pulled from immuneACCESS by TCRdb, which kept in-frame rearrangements only. Such tables lose some clones; where checked, under half of the loss comes from unresolved V genes, and the rest has no known cause. The V and J calls and the clone size are those of that table, but D and trimming were determined from the DNA. Across this sample there are about 10,000 clones, with roughly 80% seen only once. The ten most abundant clones make up 9.5% to 13% of the sample.

Counted from cysteine to phenylalanine, this CDR3 has 13 amino acids. Only the CDR3 region is kept as DNA, spanning 39 bases read in frame from base 1. The germline V gene encodes CDR1 SEHNR and CDR2 FQNEAQ (reference sequence). Ends trimmed: V by 2 bases, J by 12 bases; bases unmatched to a gene: 6. The receptor was isolated from a human donor with melanoma. This sequence uses TRBV7-9 and TRBJ1-4, and 7 junctional nucleotides match TRBD1. The source was CD8+ T cells sorted from blood (inferred from file names), collected from a patient given nivolumab and ipilimumab in sequence. The DNA sequence is TGTGCCAGCAGCTTACTCTCAGGGACAGAACTGTTTTTT. This encodes CASSLLSGTELFF.